Below are 21 T cell receptor beta chains sequenced from a single sample in a study of cytomegalovirus exposure and HLA in healthy donors. The primer mix had 60 Vbeta and 13 Jbeta primers. Profiling relied on immunoSEQ multiplex PCR, and the TCRdb table lists in-frame clones only, not all of them. The sample has roughly 200,000 clones, roughly 85% seen once. Sequencing input: PBMCs. The receptors were sampled from a woman in her forties in good health and CMV-seronegative.

This clone was observed a few times. The V call is TRBV5-1, the J call TRBJ1-5; 9 bases are shared with TRBD1. V gave up 0 bases and J gave up 3 bases; unmatched junction bases: 4. This CDR3 is 16 amino acids long. Germline values: CDR1 SGHRS, CDR2 YFSETQ. The CDR3 spells CASSLGGTGNNQPQHF. In DNA, the CDR3 is TGCGCCAGCAGCTTGGGAGGGACAGGGAACAATCAGCCCCAGCATTTT.

The chain has TRBV5-1 and TRBJ2-1, with 7 bases fitting TRBD2. Germline-derived CDR1 and CDR2 are SGHRS and YFSETQ. V was clipped by 5 bases and J by 4 bases; unmatched bases: 12. The CDR3 is made up of 16 amino acids. CDR3 residues: CASSDKLAILYNEQFF. The CDR3 bases are TGCGCCAGCAGTGATAAACTAGCGATTCTATACAATGAGCAGTTCTTC. The whole variable domain, filled in from reference TRBV5-1 and TRBJ2-1, reads KAGVTQTPRYLIKTRGQQVTLSCSPISGHRSVSWYQQTPGQGLQFLFEYFSETQRNKGNFPGRFSGRQFSNSRSEMNVSTLELGDSALYLCASSDKLAILYNEQFFGPGTRLTVL.

The rearrangement links TRBV29-1 to TRBJ1-5; TRBD1 matches at 7 bases. V dropped 6 bases and J dropped 6; count of bases not matched to a gene: 11. The CDR3 has 14 amino acids. Germline lookup yields CDR1 SQVTM and CDR2 ANQGSEA. The CDR3, as DNA: TGCAGCGTCGAGGGGGCAGGGCAGGGTCAGCCCCAGCATTTT. This translates into CSVEGAGQGQPQHF.

This rearrangement joins TRBV5-5 to TRBJ2-3, with 7 bases identical to TRBD2. Germline CDR1 and CDR2: SGHKS and YYEKEE (reference sequence). The CDR3 contains 15 residues. The V gene end was trimmed by 3 bases and the J gene end by 5 bases; junction bases not matched to a gene: 9. CDR3 sequence: CASSSRDYQGDTQYF. The CDR3 DNA follows: TGTGCCAGCAGCTCCCGGGACTATCAAGGAGATACGCAGTATTTT.

This clone was picked up a small number of times. J is TRBJ2-2 and V is TRBV10-3; 8 positions agree with TRBD2. Trimming cost V 6 bases and J 6 bases; bases outside gene matches: 6. In germline, CDR1 is ENHRY, CDR2 SYGVKD. The CDR3 loop spans 14 amino acids. CDR3 protein: CAIREASGPGELFF. CDR3 DNA: TGTGCCATCAGGGAGGCTAGCGGGCCCGGGGAGCTGTTTTTT.

The chain's CDR3 is CASSHDTLNQPQHF. The CDR3 DNA is TGTGCCAGTAGTCATGACACTCTCAATCAGCCCCAGCATTTT. The chain employs TRBV19 and TRBJ1-5; no reliable D call. There are 14 residues in the CDR3. Germline CDR1 reads LNHDA; CDR2 reads SQIVND (reference sequence). Trimming stripped 5 bases from V and 3 bases from J, with 11 bases between.

The chain combines TRBV11-3 with TRBJ2-5, with D perhaps matching TRBD2 (5 bases). Per germline, CDR1 SGHNT and CDR2 YENEEA. The V and J ends lost 1 base and 5 bases respectively, with 14 bases between them. The CDR3 totals 15 residues. CDR3 sequence reads: CASSLGAEAAETQYF. The CDR3 coding sequence is TGTGCCAGCAGCTTAGGGGCGGAGGCCGCGGAGACCCAGTACTTC.

The CDR3 is CAWSVLGGSTDTQYF. CDR3 sequence (DNA): TGTGCCTGGAGTGTACTGGGCGGGAGCACAGATACGCAGTATTTT. J is TRBJ2-3 and V is TRBV30; perhaps TRBD2 as D (5 bases). Trimming stripped 0 bases from V and 0 bases from J, with 10 bases between. Per the germline V gene, CDR1 is GTSNPN and CDR2 is SVGIG (reference sequence). This CDR3 has 15 residues.

V and J are TRBV30 and TRBJ1-3; 11 bases map to TRBD1. V shed 5 bases and J 0 bases; nucleotides not matched to a gene: 3. This CDR3 has 15 residues. Looked up from germline, CDR1 is GTSNPN and CDR2 is SVGIG (reference sequence). CDR3 in DNA: TGTGCCTGGGGGACAGGGGGAAGCTCTGGAAACACCATATATTTT. This encodes CAWGTGGSSGNTIYF.

The chain couples TRBV29-1 to TRBJ1-1; D may be TRBD1 (5 bases). The CDR3 extends over 12 amino acids. Germline V gene data show CDR1 as SQVTM and CDR2 as ANQGSEA. Trimming left V 5 bases short and J 10 bases short, with 17 bases between. The DNA of the CDR3 is TGCAGCGTTCTAATGGGGGGTTCAGGAGCTTTCTTT. It yields the protein CSVLMGGSGAFF. Based on the CDR3 plus reference TRBV29-1 and TRBJ1-1, the full variable domain is SAVISQKPSRDICQRGTSLTIQCQVDSQVTMMFWYRQQPGQSLTLIATANQGSEATYESGFVIDKFPISRPNLTFSTLTVSNMSPEDSSIYLCSVLMGGSGAFFGQGTRLTVV.

V and J are TRBV7-3 and TRBJ2-3, with 9 bases lining up with TRBD2. Germline loops: CDR1 SGHTA, CDR2 FQGTGA. V was pared by 6 bases and J by 4 bases, with 8 bases of the junction left unmatched. This CDR3 region has 15 residues. CDR3 sequence: CASSPRRGGPDTQYF. Here the CDR3 DNA reads TGTGCCAGCAGTCCCCGGCGGGGGGGGCCAGATACGCAGTATTTT.

The rearrangement links TRBV7-2 to TRBJ2-3; tentatively, D is TRBD1 (5 bases). The CDR3 extends over 15 amino acids. Trimming shortened V by 1 base and J by 1 base, and 9 bases separated the two germline ends. Germline CDR1 reads SGHTA; CDR2 reads FQGNSA. This CDR3 is CASSLGLGGTDTQYF. The CDR3 region has the DNA TGTGCCAGCAGCTTAGGTCTAGGGGGCACAGATACGCAGTATTTT.

The chain links TRBV9 to TRBJ1-2, with D perhaps matching TRBD1 (5 bases). Trimming cost V 0 bases and J 5 bases, with 11 bases left between them. The CDR3 loop spans 14 amino acids. Germline loops: CDR1 SGDLS, CDR2 YYNGEE. Here the CDR3 reads CASSVGQFKYGYTF. CDR3 DNA: TGTGCCAGCAGCGTAGGACAGTTTAAATATGGCTACACCTTC.

V and J are TRBV7-8 and TRBJ2-1; possible D gene TRBD1, 5 bases. Germline V gene data show CDR1 as SGHVS and CDR2 as FQNEAQ. This CDR3 is built from 15 residues. V lost 2 bases, J lost 1 base, and 9 bases lay in between. The CDR3 coding sequence is TGTGCCAGCAGCTTAAGGGCAGGGTCCTACAATGAGCAGTTCTTC. Translated: CASSLRAGSYNEQFF.

This clone was observed a few times. The rearrangement links TRBV2 to TRBJ1-6, with TRBD1 matching 10 bases. CDR1 is SNHLY, CDR2 FYNNEI, per germline. The CDR3 runs to 16 residues. J was trimmed by 7 bases and V by 1 base; bases with no gene match: 4. CDR3 DNA: TGTGCCAGCAGTGAAGGGGGGACAGGGGAAAATTCACCCCTCCACTTT. This codes for CASSEGGTGENSPLHF.

The chain uses TRBV13 and TRBJ2-3; 7 bases fit TRBD2. Germline V gives CDR1 PRHDT, CDR2 FYEKMQ (reference sequence). This CDR3 is built from 19 residues. J gave up 5 bases and V 4 bases, and 21 bases lay outside the gene matches. In DNA form, the CDR3 reads TGTGCCAGCAGCTCTCTCGGGACCGCCGCGGCGGGAGAGCAAGATACGCAGTATTTT. It codes for CASSSLGTAAAGEQDTQYF.

This clone was detected only once. The chain is built from TRBV27 and TRBJ1-2; TRBD1 is a possible D gene (5 bases). V lost 10 bases and J 3 bases, leaving 15 bases between the germline ends. The CDR3 is made up of 13 amino acids. Germline CDR1 is MNHEY and CDR2 is SMNVEV (reference sequence). CDR3 sequence (DNA): TGTGCCACCCGGGGCGGGGCGGACTATGGCTACACCTTC. Protein product: CATRGGADYGYTF.

The chain has TRBV7-7 and TRBJ2-1, with 14 bases lining up with TRBD2. The germline gives CDR1 SSHAT, CDR2 FNYEAQ (reference sequence). The CDR3 is 14 residues long. The CDR3 DNA reads as TGTGCTAGACGACTAGCGGGAGGGCCGCGTGAGCAGTTCTTC. Residues: CARRLAGGPREQFF.

V and J are TRBV7-8 and TRBJ1-2; D gene unclear. V lost 3 bases and J 1 base, leaving 15 bases between the germline ends. This CDR3 region has 16 residues. Per germline, CDR1 SGHVS and CDR2 FQNEAQ. The chain's CDR3 is CASSFDWEIDNYGYTF. As DNA, the CDR3 is TGTGCCAGCAGCTTTGATTGGGAGATAGATAACTATGGCTACACCTTC.

This clone occurred a few times. The rearrangement links TRBV5-1 to TRBJ1-1; the D gene is possibly TRBD1 (5 bases). V lost 2 bases to trimming and J lost 4 bases, with 15 bases between them. Germline loops: CDR1 SGHRS, CDR2 YFSETQ. The CDR3 covers 15 residues. Written as DNA, the CDR3 is TGCGCCAGCAGCTTTATACAGGCAGGCGGCACTGAAGCTTTCTTT. It translates to CASSFIQAGGTEAFF.

This clone was picked up one time. This chain uses TRBV29-1 with TRBJ2-1; 9 bases match TRBD2. The CDR3 sequence is 15 residues long. Germline V gene lookup returns CDR1 SQVTM and CDR2 ANQGSEA. V lost 7 bases to trimming and J lost 0 bases; unmatched junction nucleotides: 7. CDR3 nucleotide sequence: TGCAGCGGTAGCGGGGGCCAGAGCTCCTACAATGAGCAGTTCTTC. This sequence encodes CSGSGGQSSYNEQFF.